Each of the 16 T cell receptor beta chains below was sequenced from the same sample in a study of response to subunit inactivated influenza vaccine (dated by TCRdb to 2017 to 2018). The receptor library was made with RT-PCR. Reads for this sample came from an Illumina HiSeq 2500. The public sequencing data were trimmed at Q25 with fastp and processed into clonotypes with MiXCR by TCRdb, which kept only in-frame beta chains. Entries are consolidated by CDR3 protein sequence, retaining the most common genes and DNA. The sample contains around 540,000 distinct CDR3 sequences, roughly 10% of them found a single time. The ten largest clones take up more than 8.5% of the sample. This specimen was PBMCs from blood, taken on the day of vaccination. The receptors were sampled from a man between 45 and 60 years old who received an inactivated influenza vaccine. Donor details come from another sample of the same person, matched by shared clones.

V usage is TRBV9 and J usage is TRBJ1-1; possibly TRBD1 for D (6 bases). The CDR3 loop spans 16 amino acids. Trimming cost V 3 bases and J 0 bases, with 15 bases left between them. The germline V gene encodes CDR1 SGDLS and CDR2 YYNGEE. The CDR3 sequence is CASSGGSGVVNTEAFF. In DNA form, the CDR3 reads TGTGCCAGCAGCGGGGGATCAGGGGTGGTGAACACTGAAGCTTTCTTT.

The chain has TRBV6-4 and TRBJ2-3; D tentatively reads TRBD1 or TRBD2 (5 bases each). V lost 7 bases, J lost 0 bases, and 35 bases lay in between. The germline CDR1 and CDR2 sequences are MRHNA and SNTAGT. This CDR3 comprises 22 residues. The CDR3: CASTREAPGRGYPTWSTDTQYF. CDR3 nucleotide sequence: TGTGCCAGCACCCGAGAGGCTCCGGGACGGGGATACCCGACATGGAGCACAGATACGCAGTATTTT.

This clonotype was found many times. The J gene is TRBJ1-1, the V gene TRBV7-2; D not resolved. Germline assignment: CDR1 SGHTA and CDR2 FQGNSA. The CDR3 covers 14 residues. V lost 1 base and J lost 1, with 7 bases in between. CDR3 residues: CASSLGRSNTEAFF. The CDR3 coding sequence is TGTGCCAGCAGCTTAGGTCGTTCGAACACTGAAGCTTTCTTT.

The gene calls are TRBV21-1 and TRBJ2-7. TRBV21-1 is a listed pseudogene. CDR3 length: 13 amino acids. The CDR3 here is CASIRQSSYEQYF. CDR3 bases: TGTGCCAGCATCCGACAGAGTTCCTACGAGCAGTACTTC.

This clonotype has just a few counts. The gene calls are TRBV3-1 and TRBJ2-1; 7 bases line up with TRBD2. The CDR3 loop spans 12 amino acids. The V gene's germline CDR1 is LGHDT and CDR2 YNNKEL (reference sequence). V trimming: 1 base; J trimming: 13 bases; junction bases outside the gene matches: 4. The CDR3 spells CASSQGTSRQFF. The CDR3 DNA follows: TGTGCCAGCAGCCAAGGGACTAGTCGCCAGTTCTTC.

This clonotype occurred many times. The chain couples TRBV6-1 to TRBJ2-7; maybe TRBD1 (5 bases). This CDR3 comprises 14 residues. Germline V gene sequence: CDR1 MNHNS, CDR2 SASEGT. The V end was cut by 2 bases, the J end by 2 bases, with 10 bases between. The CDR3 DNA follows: TGTGCCAGCAGTGAAAATGACAGCACCTACGAGCAGTACTTC. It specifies CASSENDSTYEQYF.

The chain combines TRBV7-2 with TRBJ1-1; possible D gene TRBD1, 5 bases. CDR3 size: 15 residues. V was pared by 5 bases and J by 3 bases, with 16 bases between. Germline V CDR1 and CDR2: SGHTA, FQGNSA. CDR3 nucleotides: TGTGCCAGCAGCCTGGGGGGTCCCGGGGACACTGAAGCTTTCTTT. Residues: CASSLGGPGDTEAFF.

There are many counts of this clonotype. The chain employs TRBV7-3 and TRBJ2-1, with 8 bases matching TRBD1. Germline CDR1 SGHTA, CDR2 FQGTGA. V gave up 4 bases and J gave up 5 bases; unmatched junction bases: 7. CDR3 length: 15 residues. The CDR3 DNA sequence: TGTGCCAGCAGCTCGACAGGGGCGATGAACAATGAGCAGTTCTTC. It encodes CASSSTGAMNNEQFF.

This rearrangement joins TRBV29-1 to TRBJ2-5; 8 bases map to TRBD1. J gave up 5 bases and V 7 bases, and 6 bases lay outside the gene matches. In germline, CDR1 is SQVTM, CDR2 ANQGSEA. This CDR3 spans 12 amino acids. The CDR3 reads CSARQGRETQYF. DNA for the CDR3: TGCAGCGCTCGACAGGGGAGGGAGACCCAGTACTTC.

CDR3 loop: CASSMSKPGPTLDEQFF. The CDR3 DNA follows: TGTGCCAGTAGTATGTCAAAGCCGGGACCGACGCTCGATGAGCAGTTCTTC. The chain links TRBV19 to TRBJ2-1; D may match TRBD1 or TRBD2 (5 bases each). Germline V gene data show CDR1 as LNHDA and CDR2 as SQIVND (reference sequence). V shed 3 bases and J shed 8 bases, with 23 bases lying between them. The CDR3 runs 17 residues.

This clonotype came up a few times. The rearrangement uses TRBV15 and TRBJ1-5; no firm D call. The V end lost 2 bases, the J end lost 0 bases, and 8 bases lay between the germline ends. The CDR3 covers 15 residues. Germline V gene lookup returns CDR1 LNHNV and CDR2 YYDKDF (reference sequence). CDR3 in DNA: TGTGCCACCAGCAGACAAACCAATAGCAATCAGCCCCAGCATTTT. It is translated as CATSRQTNSNQPQHF.

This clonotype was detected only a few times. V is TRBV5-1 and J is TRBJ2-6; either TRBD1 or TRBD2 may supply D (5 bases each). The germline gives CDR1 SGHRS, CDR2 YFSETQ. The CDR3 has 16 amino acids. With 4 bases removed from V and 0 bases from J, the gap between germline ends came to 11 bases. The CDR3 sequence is CASSGTPLSGANVLTF. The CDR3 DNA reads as TGCGCCAGCAGCGGGACGCCCCTCTCTGGGGCCAACGTCCTGACTTTC.

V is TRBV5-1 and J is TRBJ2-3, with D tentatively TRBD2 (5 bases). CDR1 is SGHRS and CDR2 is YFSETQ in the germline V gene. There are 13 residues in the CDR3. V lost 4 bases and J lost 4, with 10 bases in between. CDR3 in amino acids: CASSRLQSDTQYF. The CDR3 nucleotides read TGCGCCAGCAGCCGACTACAGTCAGATACGCAGTATTTT.

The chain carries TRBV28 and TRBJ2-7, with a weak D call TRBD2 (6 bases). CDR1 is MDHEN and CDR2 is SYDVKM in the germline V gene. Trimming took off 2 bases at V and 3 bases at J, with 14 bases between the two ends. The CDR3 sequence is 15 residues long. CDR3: CASSLATNSGYEQYF. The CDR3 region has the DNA TGTGCCAGCAGTTTAGCGACCAATAGCGGCTACGAGCAGTACTTC.

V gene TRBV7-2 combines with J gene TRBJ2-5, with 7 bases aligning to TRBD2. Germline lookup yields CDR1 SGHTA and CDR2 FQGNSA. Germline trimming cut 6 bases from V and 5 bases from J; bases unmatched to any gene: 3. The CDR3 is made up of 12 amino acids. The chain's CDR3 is CASRGGVETQYF. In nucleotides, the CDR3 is TGTGCCAGCAGGGGGGGGGTGGAGACCCAGTACTTC.

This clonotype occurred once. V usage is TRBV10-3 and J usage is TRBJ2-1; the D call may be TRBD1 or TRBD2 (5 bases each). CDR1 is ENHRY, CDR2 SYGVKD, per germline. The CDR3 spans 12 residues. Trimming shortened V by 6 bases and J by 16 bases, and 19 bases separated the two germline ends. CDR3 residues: CAIRGDHKPQFF. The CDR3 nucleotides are TGTGCCATCAGAGGGGACCATAAACCGCAATTCTTC.